The rows below give T cell receptor beta chains drawn from one sample of a study of blood T cell repertoires in COVID-19. Method: immunoSEQ multiplex PCR; TCRdb's copy keeps in-frame clones and lacks some. The sample has 60,000 or so clones; about 87% are singletons. The sequenced sample consisted of peripheral blood. These receptors were obtained from a human donor with active COVID-19. The donor label of this sample is uncertain. Each CDR3 is given with its conserved first and last residue. A D gene is named only where the DNA matches it firmly. The listing skips clone size in some rows; elsewhere it reads once, few, many or a size class.

d_call	j_call	v_call	clone_size	cdr3_aa	cdr3_nt
NA	TRBJ2-3	TRBV6-2/TRBV6-3	once	CASSNRYSTDTQYF	TGTGCCAGCAGCAACAGGTACAGCACAGATACGCAGTATTTT
TRBD2	TRBJ2-2	TRBV6-1	NA	CASSDELAGESGELFF	TGTGCCAGCAGTGACGAACTAGCGGGGGAGAGCGGGGAGCTGTTTTTT
NA	TRBJ2-3	TRBV9	NA	CASSVGAGSTDTQYF	TGTGCCAGCAGCGTAGGGGCGGGTAGCACAGATACGCAGTATTTT
NA	TRBJ1-2	TRBV4-2	few	CASSQAPGYGYTF	TGTGCCAGCAGCCAAGCACCCGGCTATGGCTACACCTTC
NA	TRBJ2-1	TRBV24-1	once	CATGGGGYNEQFF	TGTGCCACCGGTGGGGGCGGCTACAATGAGCAGTTCTTC
NA	TRBJ2-1	TRBV29-1	NA	CSVEDLSPGQFF	TGCAGCGTTGAAGATCTGTCCCCGGGGCAGTTCTTC
NA	TRBJ2-7	TRBV6-5	NA	CASSSTGYYEQYF	TGTGCCAGCAGTAGTACAGGGTATTACGAGCAGTACTTC
NA	TRBJ2-7	TRBV2	NA	CASGRIDEQYF	TGTGCCAGCGGGAGAATCGACGAGCAGTACTTC
TRBD1	TRBJ2-7	TRBV6-5	NA	CASSSRDRAPYEQYF	TGTGCCAGCAGCTCCCGGGACAGGGCGCCCTACGAGCAGTACTTC
TRBD2	TRBJ2-1	TRBV11-2	NA	CASSSPTSGSINEQFF	TGTGCCAGCAGCTCGCCGACTAGCGGGAGTATAAATGAGCAGTTCTTC
TRBD2	TRBJ2-1	TRBV9	NA	CASSVTSGGQNEQFF	TGTGCCAGCAGCGTAACTAGCGGGGGGCAGAATGAGCAGTTCTTC
NA	TRBJ2-5	TRBV3-1/TRBV3-2	few	CASSQVRETQYF	TGTGCCAGCAGCCAAGTCAGGGAGACCCAGTACTTC
NA	TRBJ2-7	TRBV6-5	NA	CASRNKDSSYEQYF	TGTGCCAGCAGAAACAAGGACAGTTCCTACGAGCAGTACTTC
NA	TRBJ1-2	TRBV9	NA	CASSVGPLEGYTF	TGTGCCAGCAGCGTTGGCCCCCTGGAGGGCTACACCTTC
TRBD2	TRBJ2-1	TRBV19	once	CASSKVPSGRAQGEQFF	TGTGCCAGTAGTAAGGTGCCTAGCGGGAGGGCCCAGGGTGAGCAGTTCTTC
TRBD1	TRBJ1-4	TRBV7-2	NA	CASSFRDSTNEKLFF	TGTGCCAGCAGCTTCCGGGACAGCACTAATGAAAAACTGTTTTTT
TRBD1	TRBJ1-2	TRBV4-1	once	CASSQDRTGKGYTF	TGCGCCAGCAGCCAAGATCGGACAGGGAAGGGCTACACCTTC
TRBD2	TRBJ2-5	TRBV5-6	NA	CASSFATSGRETQYF	TGTGCCAGCAGCTTTGCCACTAGCGGGAGAGAGACCCAGTACTTC
NA	TRBJ2-7	TRBV7-2	NA	CASSFGSSYEQYF	TGTGCCAGCAGCTTTGGCAGTTCCTACGAGCAGTACTTC
NA	TRBJ2-7	TRBV4-1	NA	CASSQAGKSYEQYF	TGCGCCAGCAGCCAAGCAGGGAAGTCCTACGAGCAGTACTTC
TRBD2	TRBJ2-7	TRBV4-3	NA	CASSQGWAGLAGTYEQYF	TGCGCCAGCAGCCAAGGTTGGGCGGGACTAGCGGGTACCTACGAGCAGTACTTC
TRBD2	TRBJ2-1	TRBV18	NA	CASSPRGLAGGYSEQFF	TGTGCCAGCTCTCCCCGAGGGCTAGCGGGGGGGTACAGTGAGCAGTTCTTC
NA	TRBJ2-7	TRBV23-1	NA	CASLAATYEQYF	TGCGCCAGCCTCGCCGCTACCTACGAGCAGTACTTC
TRBD2	TRBJ2-3	TRBV7-9	NA	CASSRLAGGHTDTQYF	TGTGCCAGCAGCCGACTAGCGGGGGGGCATACAGATACGCAGTATTTT
NA	TRBJ2-7	TRBV10-3	NA	CAISESGRQNQYEQYF	TGTGCCATCAGTGAGTCTGGAAGACAAAACCAATACGAGCAGTACTTC
TRBD2	TRBJ2-5	TRBV19	NA	CASKASGPQETQYF	TGTGCCAGTAAGGCTAGCGGGCCGCAAGAGACCCAGTACTTC
NA	TRBJ1-6	TRBV6-6	NA	CATWGEGSGSPLHF	TGTGCCACATGGGGGGAGGGGTCGGGGTCACCCCTCCACTTT
NA	TRBJ2-5	TRBV28	NA	CASSTSRETQYF	TGTGCCAGCAGTACGAGTAGAGAGACCCAGTACTTC
NA	TRBJ1-1	TRBV7-2	NA	CASSSSLDIMNTEAFF	TGTGCCAGCAGCTCCTCGTTGGACATAATGAACACTGAAGCTTTCTTT
NA	TRBJ1-1	TRBV2	NA	CASMVGRMNTEAFF	TGTGCCAGCATGGTCGGCAGGATGAACACTGAAGCTTTCTTT
NA	TRBJ2-2	TRBV30	once	CAWSSAPPRVGNTGELFF	TGTGCCTGGAGTTCGGCCCCGCCCAGGGTGGGTAACACCGGGGAGCTGTTTTTT
NA	TRBJ2-2	TRBV21-1	NA	CASSKEEKVNTGELFF	TGTGCCAGCAGCAAAGAAGAGAAAGTGAACACCGGGGAGCTGTTTTTT
NA	TRBJ1-5	TRBV6-2/TRBV6-3	NA	CASSYAETSNQPQHF	TGTGCCAGCAGTTACGCTGAGACAAGCAATCAGCCCCAGCATTTT
NA	TRBJ2-7	TRBV27	NA	CASSLVTRGRLYEQYF	TGTGCCAGCAGTTTAGTGACCAGAGGGAGACTCTACGAGCAGTACTTC
NA	TRBJ2-7	TRBV27	NA	CASGGAREQYF	TGTGCCAGCGGCGGGGCCCGAGAGCAGTACTTC
NA	TRBJ2-1	TRBV11-3	NA	CASSLGLNEQFF	TGTGCCAGCAGCCTAGGACTGAATGAGCAGTTCTTC
TRBD2	TRBJ2-7	TRBV4-1	NA	CASSQESASGTYEQYF	TGCGCCAGCAGCCAAGAGTCGGCTAGCGGAACTTACGAGCAGTACTTC
TRBD1	TRBJ1-1	TRBV28	NA	CASRWGTGRGNTEAFF	TGTGCCAGCAGGTGGGGGACAGGGCGGGGGAACACTGAAGCTTTCTTT
TRBD2	TRBJ2-7	TRBV6-2/TRBV6-3	NA	CASSPSGSVAYEQYF	TGTGCCAGCAGCCCCAGCGGGAGTGTCGCCTACGAGCAGTACTTC
TRBD2	TRBJ2-7	TRBV9	few	CASSARTSGPYEQYF	TGTGCCAGCAGCGCCCGGACTAGCGGACCCTACGAGCAGTACTTC
NA	TRBJ2-2	TRBV7-2	NA	CASSTQGGALPGELFF	TGTGCCAGCAGTACTCAGGGGGGAGCCCTCCCCGGGGAGCTGTTTTTT
NA	TRBJ1-3	TRBV9	once	CASSVELGEFSGNTIYF	TGTGCCAGCAGCGTAGAATTAGGGGAATTCAGTGGAAACACCATATATTTT
NA	TRBJ1-2	TRBV9	NA	CASSAPQAAKTF	TGTGCCAGCAGCGCCCCACAGGCTGCTAAAACCTTC
NA	TRBJ1-2	TRBV7-9	NA	CASSLLTGFYGYTF	TGTGCCAGCAGCTTATTGACAGGCTTCTATGGCTACACCTTC
TRBD2	TRBJ2-2	TRBV14	few	CASSQDESGAGELFF	TGTGCCAGCAGCCAAGATGAAAGCGGGGCCGGGGAGCTGTTTTTT
NA	TRBJ1-3	TRBV7-3	NA	CASSLGLIRELNTIYF	TGTGCCAGCAGCCTCGGCTTAATCCGGGAGTTAAACACCATATATTTT
TRBD2	TRBJ2-1	TRBV7-3	NA	CASSPTGARGSYNEQFF	TGTGCCAGCAGCCCAACTGGTGCGCGGGGGAGTTACAATGAGCAGTTCTTC